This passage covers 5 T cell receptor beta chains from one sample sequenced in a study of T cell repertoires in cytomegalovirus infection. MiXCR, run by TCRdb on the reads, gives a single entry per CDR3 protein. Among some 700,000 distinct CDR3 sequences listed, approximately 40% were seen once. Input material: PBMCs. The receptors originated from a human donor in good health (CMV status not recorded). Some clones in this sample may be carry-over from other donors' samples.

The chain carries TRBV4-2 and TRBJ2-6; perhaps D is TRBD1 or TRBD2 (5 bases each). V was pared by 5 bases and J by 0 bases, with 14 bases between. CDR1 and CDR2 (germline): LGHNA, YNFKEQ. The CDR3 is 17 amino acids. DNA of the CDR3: TGTGCCAGCAGCTGGGGCCAGGGAGCCTCTGGGGCCAACGTCCTGACTTTC. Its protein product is CASSWGQGASGANVLTF.

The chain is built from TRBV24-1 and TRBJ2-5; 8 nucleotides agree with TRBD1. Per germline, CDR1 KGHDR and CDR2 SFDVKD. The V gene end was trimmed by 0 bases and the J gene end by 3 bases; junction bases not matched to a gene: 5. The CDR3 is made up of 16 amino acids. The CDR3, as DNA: TGTGCCACCAGTGATTTGCTCAGGGGGCTTAAAGAGACCCAGTACTTC. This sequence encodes CATSDLLRGLKETQYF.

In DNA form, the CDR3 reads TGCAGTGCTAGTGACACGCGGGGGGGCCAGGAGACCCAGTACTTC. Amino acids: CSASDTRGGQETQYF. The V gene is TRBV20-1, the J gene TRBJ2-5, with 9 positions matching TRBD2. This CDR3 region has 15 residues. The trim removed 3 bases at V and 5 bases at J, leaving 10 bases unmatched. The germline V gene encodes CDR1 DFQATT and CDR2 SNEGSKA (reference sequence).

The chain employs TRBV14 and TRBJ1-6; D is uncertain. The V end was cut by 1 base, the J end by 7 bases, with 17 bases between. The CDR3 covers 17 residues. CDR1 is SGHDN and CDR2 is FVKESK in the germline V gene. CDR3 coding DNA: TGTGCCAGCAGCCAAGTCGGCGGACGGACCCCAAATTCACCCCTCCACTTT. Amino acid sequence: CASSQVGGRTPNSPLHF.

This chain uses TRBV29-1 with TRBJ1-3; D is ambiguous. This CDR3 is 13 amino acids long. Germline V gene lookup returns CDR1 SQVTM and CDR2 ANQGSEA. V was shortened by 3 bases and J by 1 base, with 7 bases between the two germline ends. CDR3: CSVESDSGNTIYF. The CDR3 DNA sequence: TGCAGCGTTGAGTCCGATTCTGGAAACACCATATATTTT.